The source of this T cell receptor beta chain is a study of cytomegalovirus exposure and HLA in healthy donors. Trimming cost V 5 bases and J 1 base, with 15 bases left between them. The CDR3 covers 15 residues. From germline, CDR1 is SGDLS and CDR2 YYNGEE. In the PCR, 60 Vbeta and 13 Jbeta primers were used. The assay was immunoSEQ multiplex PCR, and TCRdb's table has in-frame clones only and misses some. Of 130,000 or so clones listed, approximately 80% were seen once; the top ten hold about 3%. To note about this clone: Its antigen is currently unknown.

Points from the study as a whole: TCR beta sequences numbering 15,000 to 20,000 were associated with HLA alleles at 0.05 false discovery rate in a later analysis. In a later analysis, TCR association rates varied by HLA locus: DRB1 most, HLA-C fewest. In a later analysis, compared with equally common non-associated chains, HLA-associated beta chains were more expanded.

This TCR was sampled from a woman aged 18 to 35 in good health and CMV-seropositive. Sequenced: PBMCs. This chain links TRBV9 with TRBJ1-2, with TRBD1 as a possible D gene (6 bases). DNA of the CDR3: TGTGCCAGCAGTGAGGGAGGGACAATTAACTATGGCTACACCTTC. Encoded protein: CASSEGGTINYGYTF.